This T cell receptor beta chain derives from a study of blood T cell repertoires in COVID-19 (dated by TCRdb to about 2020). General notes on the study: Samples from collaborators originated in the United States, Italy and Spain and spanned both the acute and convalescent phases of COVID-19. A freely available public database, intended as a resource for researchers studying the immune response to SARS-CoV-2, is where the repertoires were released. The samples were drawn from the first 160 participants of the ongoing ImmuneRACE study and from over a thousand subjects provided by 6 global collaborators. Where HLA class I and class II types were available, the types were taken from metadata supplied by the sample provider, not from assay-based typing. Deeply sampled blood TCRbeta repertoires from subjects exposed to, actively infected with, or recovered from COVID-19 were included in the dataset. The material from the prospective study consisted of cDNA or gDNA derived from T cells, B-cell-depleted T cells, or PBMCs. The sample metadata nearly always contained a de-identified subject ID, COVID-19 status, age in years and sex.

Participants in the prospective study were aged roughly 18 to 100 years, lived in 20 to 25 United States geographic areas, and enrolled through a virtual design. In the prospective study, participants were assigned to cohorts based on the clinical history participants reported in a screening survey and a study questionnaire. For ImmuneRACE Cohort 3, a participant was defined as recovered based on two consecutive negative NP/OP PCR tests, clearance by a healthcare professional, or resolution of symptoms. In the prospective study, whole blood, serum and a nasopharyngeal or oropharyngeal swab were collected from each participant by mobile phlebotomists. Over a roughly two-month period, participants in the prospective study had the option of providing additional blood draws and questionnaires. Blood samples from the prospective study were shipped frozen or at room temperature prior to DNA extraction.

Counted from cysteine to phenylalanine, this CDR3 has 16 amino acids. Kept here is only the CDR3 DNA, which spans 48 bases and is read in frame from base 1. The germline V gene provides CDR1 SGHAT and CDR2 FQNNGV. Ends trimmed: V by 0 bases, J by 8 bases; bases unmatched to a gene: 8. Results the study describes overall, beyond this receptor: The amount of clinical and demographic metadata varied by source and participant and was provided uncurated.

TCRbeta CDR3 regions were amplified from genomic DNA using the immunoSEQ Assay, a bias-controlled multiplex PCR. The authors' pipeline ran thus. The number of nucleated cells in each sample was estimated by amplification of reference gene primers within the assay. To quantify the absolute abundance of each unique TCRbeta CDR3 rearrangement, sequence reads were collapsed and filtered. Productive Simpson clonality was computed per sample as the square root of Simpson's diversity index over productive rearrangements. Imported from immuneACCESS, the table was reduced by TCRdb to in-frame sequences with V and J called. These copies leave out some clones; in studies compared against another copy, an unresolved V gene accounts for under half, and the cause of the remainder is not known. V and J calls and clone size are those listed in that table; D and trimming were worked out from the DNA. For this sample the table gives about 160,000 clones, of which more than 75% were detected only once. The leading ten clones occupy around 7% of the sample.

A note on this clone: Its antigen remains unidentified. It has no much larger one-base neighbor in the sample; base qualities were not kept.

The receptor's source is a woman aged 50 to 60 who had recovered from COVID-19. The rearrangement joined TRBV11-2 to TRBJ2-1; 9 central nucleotides agree with TRBD2. Sample: PBMCs or T cells enriched from blood (not recorded which). The bases are TGTGCCAGCAGCTTAGATCGCGGCGGGGGGGCCGATGAGCAGTTCTTC. The encoded protein is CASSLDRGGGADEQFF.